The 6 T cell receptor beta chains below come from one sample, sequenced in a study of blood T cell repertoires in COVID-19. Sequencing was performed with immunoSEQ multiplex PCR; in TCRdb, only in-frame clones are kept and a portion is missing. The sample lists about 480,000 clones, around nine tenths seen once, with roughly 8.3% in the top ten. The sequencing input was peripheral blood. The receptors stem from a woman aged 45 to 65 with COVID-19, enrolled during active disease.

This clone was observed a handful of times. This chain uses TRBV5-6 with TRBJ2-7; 7 bases map to TRBD2. Trimming cost V 3 bases and J 0 bases; bases outside gene matches: 3. This CDR3 contains 14 residues. CDR1 is SGHDT, CDR2 YYEEEE, per germline. The CDR3: CASSSRGDSYEQYF. The CDR3 bases are TGTGCCAGCAGCTCCCGGGGGGACTCCTACGAGCAGTACTTC.

This chain links TRBV10-3 with TRBJ2-1; 7 bases are shared with TRBD1. Unmatched junction bases numbered 8, after V lost 3 bases and J lost 9 bases. This CDR3 is built from 14 residues. The V gene's germline CDR1 is ENHRY and CDR2 SYGVKD. As DNA, the CDR3 is TGTGCCATCAGTGAAAGGGGGCGAGGTACTGAGCAGTTCTTC. Protein product: CAISERGRGTEQFF.

The chain joins TRBV5-1 to TRBJ2-3; no clear D. Germline CDR1 is SGHRS and CDR2 is YFSETQ. This CDR3 region has 16 residues. Trimming stripped 5 bases from V and 0 bases from J, with 16 bases between. CDR3 in DNA: TGCGCCAGCAGTGAGTACAGCAGTATTAGCACAGATACGCAGTATTTT. Protein sequence: CASSEYSSISTDTQYF.

This clone has more than one count but fewer than ten. This chain connects TRBV29-1 to TRBJ2-7; TRBD1 aligns across 8 bases. Germline values: CDR1 SQVTM, CDR2 ANQGSEA. The junction had 3 bases not matched to a gene; V was cut back by 3 bases and J by 5 bases. This CDR3 region has 12 residues. CDR3 coding DNA: TGCAGCGTTGAGGCAGGGGGCAACGAGCAGTACTTC. Translating it yields CSVEAGGNEQYF.

Of note for this clone: The same CDR3 arises from other DNA sequences in this sample as well. The CDR3 reads CASSVQGADQPQHF. CDR3 sequence (DNA): TGTGCCAGCAGCGTACAGGGGGCTGATCAGCCCCAGCATTTT. The genes are TRBV2 and TRBJ1-5; TRBD1 aligns across 9 bases. The CDR3 runs to 14 residues. With V trimmed by 6 bases and J by 5 bases, 5 bases remained unmatched. Germline lookup yields CDR1 SNHLY and CDR2 FYNNEI.

The rearrangement links TRBV5-4 to TRBJ2-5, with D possibly being TRBD1 (5 bases). The CDR3 is 13 amino acids. Germline V gene data show CDR1 as SGHNT and CDR2 as YYREEE (reference sequence). V was trimmed by 4 bases and J by 3 bases, leaving 10 bases between them. The CDR3 spells CASSLDSKETQYF. CDR3 nucleotide sequence: TGTGCCAGCAGCCTCGACAGTAAAGAGACCCAGTACTTC.